These T cell receptor beta chains were read from a single sample in a study of immune cell composition in non-small cell lung cancer. Data came from immunoSEQ multiplex PCR; TCRdb stores just in-frame clones and leaves some out. The data contain some 6,700 clones, about three quarters of them singletons. The sample comprised lung tumor tissue. The origin of the receptors is a human donor with non-small cell lung cancer. Each CDR3 is given without its conserved first and last residue.

TRBV6-1	ASSEGATGRFNQPQH
TRBV9	ASSVASSGGATRSRTDTQY
TRBV2	ASSAQLAGESTDTQY
TRBV25-1	ASSESQGHTEAF
TRBV5-1	ASSSQGLALDTQY
TRBV5-4	ASSLADRLNSPLH
TRBV6-4	ASSDLSAGVDEQF
TRBV6-6	ASSSQTGMGTEAF
TRBV6-4	ASRTEINYNEQF
TRBV21-1	ASSKPGLQSYEQY
TRBV5-1	ASSLSGTGAFYEQY
TRBV29-1	SVQPGRSEQF
TRBV7-9	ASSTGQGEAF
TRBV11-2	ASSGKQGYSDGYT
TRBV19	ASGHQGANYGYT
TRBV28	ASTPGASGANVLT
TRBV6-5	ASSYSPGGLFDTQY
TRBV7-8	ASSSGSRWETQY
TRBV5-1	ASSAAGKETQY
TRBV5-5	ASNQNPTGNYGYT
TRBV5-1	ASSLVEYTDTQY
TRBV6-6	ASGPSRDEQY
TRBV6-8	ASSYRDPGTGATENNEKLF
TRBV9	ASSLARGETQY
TRBV10-2	ASISASSYNEQF
TRBV5-1	ASSLVVGVSGNTIY
TRBV19	ASSSPGTGISNQPQH
TRBV5-4	ASSPGLGTDTQY
TRBV5-4	ASTFGEWNTEAF
TRBV28	ASSWIRRGQNQPQH
TRBV7-9	ASSAGGRARETQY
TRBV5-1	ASTTSGLGYNEQF
TRBV5-4	ASSYRQGDYGYT
TRBV5-5	ASSSRTSGSFEYEQY
TRBV11-3	ASSPGTTIQETQY
TRBV9	ASSPQDFSGNTIY
TRBV5-1	ASSLDRFSGNTIY
TRBV5-4	ASSFGTGGGTEAF
TRBV9	ASSGHGGRLDYGYT
TRBV2	ASSEARFSRGQGNYGYT
TRBV5-1	ASSTLAARIPRTDTQY
TRBV11-2	ASGGAGSADTQY
TRBV11-2	ASSFGPRLAHVEQF
TRBV5-6	ASSTPGLSTDTQY
TRBV6-1	ASTWDRAGYT
TRBV27	ASSFSRGAPDYGYT
TRBV2	ASITGEGDGYT
TRBV4-1	ASSQVLTLAGGLPTQY
TRBV5-1	ATMGRGGDNEKLF
TRBV7-2	ASRLAGGNTGELF
TRBV28	ASSLGGDERYGYT
TRBV2	ASSEIDPSGGYTNTGELF
TRBV6-5	ASSYSSSSTEAF